This T cell receptor (beta chain) came from a study of blood T cell repertoires in COVID-19. About the research overall: Collection of acute and convalescent COVID-19 samples took place in the United States, Italy and Spain.

In the study's own analysis: How many nucleated cells were present was estimated from reference gene primer amplification. The data were produced by immunoSEQ multiplex PCR, yet TCRdb's version contains in-frame clones alone and is incomplete. The D gene and trimming were derived from the DNA, and the V and J assignments and clone size from that table. The table lists 250,000 to 300,000 clones, 70% to 90% of them singletons. This CDR3 region has 16 residues. Germline V CDR1 and CDR2: SGHTA, FQGNSA. V trimming: 5 bases; J trimming: 2 bases; junction bases outside the gene matches: 5. This chain uses TRBV7-2 with TRBJ2-3; 12 bases line up with TRBD2. The receptor comes from a woman in her sixties or seventies with acute or convalescent COVID-19. The source material was peripheral blood. This CDR3 is CASSRRLAGDTDTQYF. The CDR3 region has the DNA TGTGCCAGCAGCCGTAGACTAGCGGGGGACACAGATACGCAGTATTTT.